These 22 T cell receptor beta chains were all obtained from the same sample, sequenced in a study of T cell repertoires in aging, cancer and after chemotherapy. TCR beta rearrangements were amplified from peripheral blood genomic DNA. Multiplex touch-down PCR with TRB-A/B primers amplified rearranged V-D-J TRB sequences. TCRdb re-called the multiplex PCR reads through MiXCR, storing one row per CDR3 protein. The sample lists about 3,300 distinct CDR3 sequences; 20% to 25% were seen once. Source material: blood. All receptors derive from a human donor with a solid tumor.

This clonotype is termed medium-sized. This chain connects TRBV6-2 or TRBV6-3 to TRBJ2-3, with 10 bases matching TRBD2. The germline V gene encodes CDR1 MNHEY and CDR2 SVGEGT. CDR3 length: 16 amino acids. V lost 7 bases, J lost 4 bases, and 11 bases stayed unmatched. In nucleotides, the CDR3 is TGTGCCAGCACCACTGGAGCGGGGGGGCGGGCAGATACGCAGTATTTT. Translating it yields CASTTGAGGRADTQYF.

Only one count was recorded for this clonotype. Possible read error: a much larger clone is one base away. V usage is TRBV6-2 or TRBV6-3 and J usage is TRBJ1-5; D is perhaps TRBD1 (5 bases). The CDR3 spans 15 residues. The V gene lost 6 bases and the J gene lost 6 bases, with 18 bases spanning the gap. CDR1 MNHEY and CDR2 SVGEGT come from the germline V gene. The CDR3 DNA reads TGTGCCAGCAGCCGGCCGGGGGGGGATGTTCAGCCCCAGCATTTT. Translation: CASSRPGGDVQPQHF.

Within the sample, this clonotype is medium-sized (0.01 to 0.1%). The V call is TRBV5-6, the J call TRBJ2-1; 7 bases are shared with TRBD1. Germline trimming cut 2 bases from V and 4 bases from J; bases unmatched to any gene: 3. This CDR3 has 14 amino acids. Germline V gene sequence: CDR1 SGHDT, CDR2 YYEEEE. DNA for the CDR3: TGTGCCAGCAGCTTCGGGACAGCGTACAATGAGCAGTTCTTC. This encodes CASSFGTAYNEQFF.

This clonotype is medium-sized by share. This chain joins TRBV12-3 or TRBV12-4 and TRBJ1-5; 7 nucleotides align to TRBD1. This CDR3 contains 14 residues. The junction had 7 bases not matched to a gene; V was cut back by 7 bases and J by 4 bases. This chain's CDR3 is CASTDVQGNQPQHF. The CDR3, as DNA: TGTGCCAGCACCGATGTACAGGGGAATCAGCCCCAGCATTTT.

The chain couples TRBV29-1 to TRBJ2-7; 12 bases match TRBD1. J lost 4 bases, V lost 7 bases, and 11 bases had no gene match. The CDR3 has 15 residues. Per the germline V gene, CDR1 is SQVTM and CDR2 is ANQGSEA. For the CDR3, the DNA is TGCAGCGACACCGGGACAGGGGGCGTGGGTTACGAGCAGTACTTC. Amino acid sequence: CSDTGTGGVGYEQYF.

Within the sample, this clonotype is medium-sized (0.01 to 0.1%). The rearrangement joins TRBV6-4 to TRBJ2-3, with no clear D. Looked up from germline, CDR1 is MRHNA and CDR2 is SNTAGT. CDR3 length equals 15 residues. The V end was cut by 3 bases, the J end by 0 bases, with 10 bases between. The CDR3 DNA is TGTGCCAGCAGTGATTCTCCGCTCAGCACAGATACGCAGTATTTT. Its translation: CASSDSPLSTDTQYF.

With regard to this clonotype: The CDR3 end shows no conserved phenylalanine or tryptophan, and so a read error is likely. The rearrangement links TRBV19 to TRBJ1-5, with 9 bases identical to TRBD1. Per the germline V gene, CDR1 is LNHDA and CDR2 is SQIVND (reference sequence). The CDR3 contains 14 residues. CDR3 protein: CASSTTGGNQRQHS. CDR3 sequence (DNA): TGTGCCAGTAGTACGACAGGGGGTAATCAGCGCCAGCATTCT.

Details on this clonotype: This may arise from a read error, as a much more abundant clone is one base away. The V call is TRBV7-2, the J call TRBJ2-2; D possibly corresponds to TRBD2 (5 bases). The CDR3 has 12 amino acids. Per germline, CDR1 SGHTA and CDR2 FQGNSA. In DNA, the CDR3 is TGTGCCAGCAGCGCGATCGTCGGGGAGCTGCTTTTT. This gives the protein CASSAIVGELLF. The full variable domain, in which reference TRBV7-2 and TRBJ2-2 provide the parts outside the CDR3, is GAGVSQSPSNKVTEKGKDVELRCDPISGHTALYWYRQSLGQGLEFLIYFQGNSAPDKSGLPSDRFSAERTGGSVSTLTIQRTQQEDSAVYLCASSAIVGELLFGEGSRLTVL.

Relative to its sample, this clonotype is medium-sized. The chain uses TRBV19 and TRBJ1-2; D call uncertain. There are 13 residues in the CDR3. V lost 4 bases and J lost 1, with 7 bases in between. In germline, CDR1 is LNHDA, CDR2 SQIVND (reference sequence). CDR3 loop: CASSTDNNYGYTF. CDR3 nucleotides: TGTGCCAGTAGTACAGATAATAACTATGGCTACACCTTC. Together with reference TRBV19 and TRBJ1-2, the CDR3 gives the full variable domain: DGGITQSPKYLFRKEGQNVTLSCEQNLNHDAMYWYRQDPGQGLRLIYYSQIVNDFQKGDIAEGYSVSREKKESFPLTVTSAQKNPTAFYLCASSTDNNYGYTFGSGTRLTVV.

This clonotype is termed large. The chain joins TRBV6-5 to TRBJ2-5; D not certain. CDR1 and CDR2 from the germline V gene are MNHEY and SVGAGI. V lost 4 bases, J lost 5 bases, and 8 bases lay in between. The CDR3 is 12 residues long. CDR3 coding DNA: TGTGCCAGCAGTTCAGACGGGGAGACCCAGTACTTC. Translated: CASSSDGETQYF.

Sample share makes this clonotype large. CDR3 sequence reads: CASIPTGKGGYTF. DNA of the CDR3: TGTGCCAGTATTCCGACAGGGAAAGGTGGCTACACCTTC. The V and J genes are TRBV19 and TRBJ1-2; 7 bases map to TRBD1. Germline V lookup: CDR1 LNHDA, CDR2 SQIVND (reference sequence). The CDR3 runs 13 residues. V lost 7 bases and J lost 7; bases outside the gene matches: 9.

In this sample, this clonotype turned up a few times. The chain carries TRBV19 and TRBJ1-5; a weak D match, TRBD1 (5 bases). Germline CDR1 reads LNHDA; CDR2 reads SQIVND (reference sequence). This CDR3 has 15 amino acids. V dropped 7 bases and J dropped 0 bases, with 13 bases sitting between them. DNA for the CDR3: TGTGCCAGTACTCCGGGGGGGTATAGCAATCAGCCCCAGCATTTT. This encodes CASTPGGYSNQPQHF.

This clonotype is classed as medium-sized. V gene TRBV18 combines with J gene TRBJ2-2; 7 positions agree with TRBD1. The CDR3 length is 18 residues. Germline CDR1 is KGHSH and CDR2 is LQKENI. J gave up 6 bases and V 1 base, and 14 bases lay outside the gene matches. The CDR3 DNA reads as TGTGCCAGCTCACCACTTTCCGGGACCAGGGGGACCTCCGGGGAGCTGTTTTTT. This encodes CASSPLSGTRGTSGELFF.

This clonotype is labeled as medium-sized. The rearrangement links TRBV24-1 to TRBJ2-5; D is unresolved. The V and J ends lost 4 bases and 5 bases respectively, with 13 bases between them. CDR1 and CDR2 from the germline V gene are KGHDR and SFDVKD. CDR3 length: 14 residues. The CDR3 loop reads CATSDANPRETQYF. For the CDR3, the DNA is TGTGCCACCAGTGACGCCAATCCTAGGGAGACCCAGTACTTC.

CDR3 sequence (DNA): TGCAGTGCTACGATAGCTAACTATGGCTACACCTTC. Protein: CSATIANYGYTF. The chain uses TRBV20-1 and TRBJ1-2, with D uncertain. V was pared by 4 bases and J by 0 bases, with 6 bases between. Germline V gene data show CDR1 as DFQATT and CDR2 as SNEGSKA (reference sequence). There are 12 residues in the CDR3.

This clonotype is medium-sized within its sample. The chain links TRBV6-2 or TRBV6-3 to TRBJ2-4; TRBD1 agrees at 9 bases. Germline CDR1 is MNHEY and CDR2 is SVGEGT. V lost 6 bases, J lost 7 bases, and 10 bases stayed unmatched. CDR3 length: 15 amino acids. The CDR3: CASSKGDRDTNIQYF. CDR3 nucleotide sequence: TGTGCCAGCAGCAAAGGGGACAGGGATACGAACATTCAGTACTTC.

This clonotype is judged medium-sized (0.01 to 0.1%). The chain carries TRBV12-3 or TRBV12-4 and TRBJ2-4; D may be TRBD2 (5 bases). CDR3 length: 15 residues. V gave up 7 bases and J gave up 2 bases, with 15 bases separating them. For the CDR3, the DNA is TGTGCCAGCACCCACAGCGGACTGACCAAAAACATTCAGTACTTC. It specifies CASTHSGLTKNIQYF.

Relative to its sample, this clonotype is medium-sized. This chain links TRBV10-3 with TRBJ2-3; TRBD1 matches 11 bases. CDR3 length: 16 amino acids. Trimming cost V 6 bases and J 4 bases; bases outside gene matches: 9. The germline CDR1 and CDR2 sequences are ENHRY and SYGVKD. CDR3 nucleotides: TGTGCCATCAGCCTGCAGGGACAGGGGGGAGCAGATACGCAGTATTTT. Its translation is CAISLQGQGGADTQYF.

By share, this clonotype counts as large. V is TRBV12-3 or TRBV12-4 and J is TRBJ1-2; D possibly corresponds to TRBD1 (5 bases). The V end was cut by 3 bases, the J end by 7 bases, with 9 bases between. The CDR3 totals 12 residues. In DNA, the CDR3 is TGTGCCAGCAGTTTTGCAGGGAGTGGCTACACCTTC. Protein product: CASSFAGSGYTF.

In this sample, this clonotype is large. The CDR3 DNA reads as TGCAGCGTTGGGCAGCATCTTCTCTATGGCTACACCTTC. Protein product: CSVGQHLLYGYTF. J is TRBJ1-2 and V is TRBV29-1; D is ambiguous. CDR3 length: 13 residues. V lost 4 bases and J lost 4, with 13 bases in between. CDR1 SQVTM and CDR2 ANQGSEA come from the germline V gene.

This clonotype rates as large. V and J are TRBV27 and TRBJ2-2; D perhaps matches TRBD2 (6 bases). The V end lost 6 bases, the J end lost 1 base, and 12 bases lay between the germline ends. The CDR3 totals 15 residues. Germline-derived CDR1 and CDR2 are MNHEY and SMNVEV (reference sequence). Written as DNA, the CDR3 is TGTGCCAGCAGCGAGGGACTCCTGAACACCGGGGAGCTGTTTTTT. Protein sequence: CASSEGLLNTGELFF.

This clonotype ranks as medium-sized. The CDR3 nucleotides read TGTGCCAGCTCACCGGAGTATAGGACAGTCTACAATGAGCAGTTCTTC. Translation gives CASSPEYRTVYNEQFF. The rearrangement links TRBV18 to TRBJ2-1; maybe TRBD1 (6 bases). Looked up from germline, CDR1 is KGHSH and CDR2 is LQKENI. CDR3 size: 16 residues. V was clipped by 3 bases and J by 3 bases, with 15 bases between them.